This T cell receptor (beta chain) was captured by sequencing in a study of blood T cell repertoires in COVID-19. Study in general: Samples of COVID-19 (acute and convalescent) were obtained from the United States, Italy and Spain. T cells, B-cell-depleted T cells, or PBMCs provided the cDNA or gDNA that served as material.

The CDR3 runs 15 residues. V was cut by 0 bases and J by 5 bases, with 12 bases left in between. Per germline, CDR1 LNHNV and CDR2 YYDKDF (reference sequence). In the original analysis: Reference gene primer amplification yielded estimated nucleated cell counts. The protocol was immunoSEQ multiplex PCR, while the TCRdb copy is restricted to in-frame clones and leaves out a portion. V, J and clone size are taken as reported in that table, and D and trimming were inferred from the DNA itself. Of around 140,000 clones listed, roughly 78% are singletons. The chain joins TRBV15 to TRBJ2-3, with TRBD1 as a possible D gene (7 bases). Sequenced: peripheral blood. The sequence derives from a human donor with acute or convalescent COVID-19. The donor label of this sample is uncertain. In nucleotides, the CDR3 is TGTGCCACCAGCAGAGACAGACAGGGAGGAGATACGCAGTATTTT. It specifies CATSRDRQGGDTQYF.